The 10 T cell receptor beta chains presented below share a single source sample, sequenced in a study of PD-L1 blockade in urothelial cancer. Profiled with immunoSEQ multiplex PCR; TCRdb holds only in-frame clones, not every one. The sample has 29,000 or so clones, around 87% seen once. This sample comprised PBMCs, obtained around atezolizumab (anti-PD-L1) treatment. The source is a man aged 50 to 60 with urothelial cancer.

The chain links TRBV7-9 to TRBJ2-3, with D possibly matching TRBD2 (5 bases). This CDR3 comprises 13 residues. Between the trimmed V and J ends, which lost 6 bases and 1 base, there was a span of 8 bases. Germline CDR1 reads SEHNR; CDR2 reads FQNEAQ (reference sequence). CDR3 residues: CASRLDRTDTQYF. DNA of the CDR3: TGTGCCAGCAGACTAGACCGCACAGATACGCAGTATTTT. The variable domain in full, with the rest retrieved from reference TRBV7-9 and TRBJ2-3, is DTGVSQNPRHKITKRGQNVTFRCDPISEHNRLYWYRQTLGQGPEFLTYFQNEAQLEKSRLLSDRFSAERPKGSFSTLEIQRTEQGDSAMYLCASRLDRTDTQYFGPGTRLTVL.

The rearrangement links TRBV11-2 to TRBJ2-7, with 9 bases aligning to TRBD1. The CDR3 has 14 amino acids. CDR1 SGHAT and CDR2 FQNNGV come from the germline V gene. The J segment lost 1 base and the V segment lost 3 bases, leaving 1 base of the junction unmatched. The CDR3 reads CASSLGTGSYEQYF. CDR3 sequence (DNA): TGTGCCAGCAGCTTGGGGACAGGGTCCTACGAGCAGTACTTC.

The rearrangement links TRBV29-1 to TRBJ1-2; no definite D call. Germline V lookup: CDR1 SQVTM, CDR2 ANQGSEA. V was cut by 0 bases and J by 4 bases, with 9 bases left in between. The length of the CDR3 is 13 residues. The CDR3 loop is CSVEDHRSYGYTF. CDR3 nucleotide sequence: TGCAGCGTTGAAGATCACAGAAGCTATGGCTACACCTTC.

This clone was seen a handful of times. The chain recombines TRBV18 with TRBJ1-1; D not certain. V was trimmed by 3 bases and J by 7 bases, leaving 15 bases between them. The V gene's germline CDR1 is KGHSH and CDR2 LQKENI. This CDR3 comprises 14 residues. In DNA form, the CDR3 reads TGTGCCAGCTCACCCCTTCTCAAGGAGGGTGAAGCTTTCTTT. Its protein product is CASSPLLKEGEAFF. The full variable domain, in which reference TRBV18 and TRBJ1-1 provide the parts outside the CDR3, is NAGVMQNPRHLVRRRGQEARLRCSPMKGHSHVYWYRQLPEEGLKFMVYLQKENIIDESGMPKERFSAEFPKEGPSILRIQQVVRGDSAAYFCASSPLLKEGEAFFGQGTRLTVV.

V gene TRBV10-3 combines with J gene TRBJ2-7; TRBD2 is a possible D gene (7 bases). CDR1 is ENHRY and CDR2 is SYGVKD in the germline V gene. V was pared by 6 bases and J by 4 bases, with 13 bases between. This CDR3 contains 13 residues. The CDR3 protein is CAIREGGGYEQYF. The CDR3 DNA reads as TGTGCCATCAGGGAGGGGGGGGGATACGAGCAGTACTTC.

The chain has TRBV7-9 and TRBJ2-6; TRBD2 agrees at 9 bases. Germline V gives CDR1 SEHNR, CDR2 FQNEAQ (reference sequence). The CDR3 contains 18 residues. The V gene end was trimmed by 6 bases and the J gene end by 0 bases; junction bases not matched to a gene: 9. The CDR3 sequence is CASRQIAGDRSGANVLTF. In nucleotides, the CDR3 is TGTGCCAGCAGGCAAATAGCGGGAGATCGCTCTGGGGCCAACGTCCTGACTTTC.

The chain is built from TRBV9 and TRBJ2-7; 10 bases agree with TRBD2. Germline V CDR1 and CDR2: SGDLS, YYNGEE. This CDR3 has 16 residues. V lost 4 bases to trimming and J lost 5 bases; unmatched junction nucleotides: 12. The CDR3 nucleotides read TGTGCCAGCAGCATATTTTCAGCGGGGGGGCAAGACGAGCAGTACTTC. Translating gives CASSIFSAGGQDEQYF.

The chain couples TRBV5-6 to TRBJ2-3; D remains unclear. Deletions cut 5 bases from V and 0 bases from J, with 16 bases between. The CDR3 runs to 16 residues. CDR1 is SGHDT, CDR2 YYEEEE, per germline. CDR3 sequence: CASRVAYRASTDTQYF. The CDR3 DNA sequence: TGTGCCAGCAGGGTGGCGTACAGAGCTAGCACAGATACGCAGTATTTT.

The sample holds a few counts of this clone. This chain's CDR3 is CASSLEGGNTEAFF. The CDR3 bases are TGTGCCAGCAGCTTAGAAGGGGGGAACACTGAAGCTTTCTTT. V gene TRBV7-9 combines with J gene TRBJ1-1, with D maybe TRBD1 (6 bases). This CDR3 is 14 amino acids long. Trimming cost V 1 base and J 1 base, with 7 bases left between them. Germline values: CDR1 SEHNR, CDR2 FQNEAQ (reference sequence).

The chain joins TRBV27 to TRBJ2-1; 7 nucleotides agree with TRBD2. The J segment lost 3 bases and the V segment lost 3 bases, leaving 5 bases of the junction unmatched. Germline V gene sequence: CDR1 MNHEY, CDR2 SMNVEV (reference sequence). This CDR3 has 15 amino acids. CDR3 nucleotide sequence: TGTGCCAGCAGTTTGGGACTAAGTGACTACAATGAGCAGTTCTTC. Translation: CASSLGLSDYNEQFF.